The 15 T cell receptor beta chains below were found in one sample sequenced in a study of shared clonotypes between healthy human individuals. It was CD45RO-negative cells, positively selected for CCR7, that made up naive CD8 cells, with terminally differentiated effector memory CD45RA+ cells excluded. TCRdb's copy holds only in-frame clones and misses some; the assay was immunoSEQ multiplex PCR. The sample holds about 1,800,000 clones, about 95% seen once. Sequencing input: naive CD8+ T cells sorted from blood. The receptors shown here come from a man aged 18 to 29 in good health.

The gene calls are TRBV18 and TRBJ2-5, with 7 bases aligning to TRBD2. From germline, CDR1 is KGHSH and CDR2 LQKENI. V lost 3 bases, J lost 5 bases, and 15 bases stayed unmatched. CDR3 length equals 17 residues. The CDR3 DNA follows: TGTGCCAGCTCACCCCCCTCCTCCGGATGGGGAGGGGAGACCCAGTACTTC. Its protein is CASSPPSSGWGGETQYF.

The chain links TRBV6-5 to TRBJ2-5, with 10 positions matching TRBD1. CDR1 and CDR2 from the germline V gene are MNHEY and SVGAGI. V was clipped by 4 bases and J by 5 bases; unmatched bases: 7. CDR3 length: 15 residues. The CDR3 DNA sequence: TGTGCCAGCAGTTCGGGGACAGGGGAGGGGGAGACCCAGTACTTC. It yields the protein CASSSGTGEGETQYF.

The chain carries TRBV6-5 and TRBJ2-5, with 11 bases lining up with TRBD1. Germline assignment: CDR1 MNHEY and CDR2 SVGAGI. V dropped 3 bases and J dropped 4; count of bases not matched to a gene: 7. CDR3 length: 16 residues. The CDR3 loop is CASSYTGQGAGETQYF. The CDR3 DNA is TGTGCCAGCAGTTATACAGGACAGGGGGCAGGAGAGACCCAGTACTTC.

The V call is TRBV27, the J call TRBJ2-5; no reliable D call. The CDR3 extends over 13 amino acids. CDR1 and CDR2 from the germline V gene are MNHEY and SMNVEV (reference sequence). V dropped 2 bases and J dropped 4 bases, with 8 bases sitting between them. CDR3 coding DNA: TGTGCCAGCAGTTTAGTGTTCGGAGAGACCCAGTACTTC. This translates into CASSLVFGETQYF.

The V and J genes are TRBV19 and TRBJ2-1, with TRBD2 identical over 11 bases. V lost 6 bases, J lost 4 bases, and 8 bases stayed unmatched. Per germline, CDR1 LNHDA and CDR2 SQIVND (reference sequence). The CDR3 loop spans 16 amino acids. The CDR3 DNA follows: TGTGCCAGTAGCCCTAGCGGGGGGCCACCATACAATGAGCAGTTCTTC. It yields the protein CASSPSGGPPYNEQFF.

The chain is built from TRBV11-3 and TRBJ2-7, with no clear D. The germline V and J ends were trimmed by 0 bases and 5 bases, with 8 bases remaining between them. Germline V CDR1 and CDR2: SGHNT, YENEEA. The length of the CDR3 is 13 residues. The CDR3 region is CASSLEPTNEQYF. The CDR3 nucleotides are TGTGCCAGCAGCTTAGAACCTACCAACGAGCAGTACTTC.

CDR3 residues: CANLGAVVYEQYF. The CDR3 bases are TGTGCCAACCTCGGGGCAGTCGTCTACGAGCAGTACTTC. This chain uses TRBV2 with TRBJ2-7, with D possibly called TRBD1 or TRBD2 (5 bases each). The CDR3 contains 13 residues. Trimming cost V 10 bases and J 3 bases, with 16 bases left between them. The germline V gene has CDR1 SNHLY and CDR2 FYNNEI.

V is TRBV10-3 and J is TRBJ2-1, with D unclear. The CDR3 contains 11 residues. Between the trimmed V and J ends, which lost 5 bases and 5 bases, there was a span of 4 bases. The germline CDR1 and CDR2 sequences are ENHRY and SYGVKD. This chain's CDR3 is CAISWDNEQFF. The DNA for the CDR3 is TGTGCCATCAGTTGGGACAATGAGCAGTTCTTC.

This clone was found once. The sample contains more than one DNA sequence encoding this CDR3. This sequence joins TRBV27 and TRBJ2-1; 13 bases match TRBD2. Germline assignment: CDR1 MNHEY and CDR2 SMNVEV (reference sequence). The junction had 7 bases not matched to a gene; V was cut back by 5 bases and J by 6 bases. CDR3 length: 16 residues. CDR3: CASSTLLAGGLNEQFF. The CDR3 DNA is TGTGCCAGCAGTACATTACTAGCGGGAGGGCTCAATGAGCAGTTCTTC.

The chain couples TRBV4-2 to TRBJ1-4; D is perhaps TRBD1 (6 bases). Deletions cut 8 bases from V and 8 bases from J, with 15 bases between. Germline V gene data show CDR1 as LGHNA and CDR2 as YNFKEQ. This CDR3 is 13 amino acids long. The CDR3 is CASVGGAGEKLFF. The DNA of the CDR3 is TGTGCCAGCGTGGGGGGGGCTGGAGAAAAACTGTTTTTT.

About this clone itself: The same CDR3 also results from other DNA sequences found in this sample. This chain connects TRBV27 to TRBJ2-7; TRBD1 is a possible D gene (6 bases). The CDR3 runs to 13 residues. Looked up from germline, CDR1 is MNHEY and CDR2 is SMNVEV (reference sequence). V was clipped by 4 bases and J by 2 bases, with 9 bases between them. The CDR3 spells CASSWGPTYEQYF. DNA of the CDR3: TGTGCCAGCAGTTGGGGGCCAACCTACGAGCAGTACTTC.

This sequence joins TRBV11-2 and TRBJ1-1; 7 bases are shared with TRBD1. Germline CDR1 SGHAT, CDR2 FQNNGV. The CDR3 is 15 residues long. V was pared by 5 bases and J by 5 bases, with 11 bases of the junction left unmatched. For the CDR3, the DNA is TGTGCCAGCAGCACAAAAGGACAGGATCGGACTGAAGCTTTCTTT. It is translated as CASSTKGQDRTEAFF.

This clone was detected once. The V call is TRBV18, the J call TRBJ2-3; D may be TRBD2 (5 bases). Germline CDR1 is KGHSH and CDR2 is LQKENI. Deletions cut 6 bases from V and 11 bases from J, with 24 bases between. CDR3 size: 15 residues. CDR3 nucleotide sequence: TGTGCCAGCTCCGAGGAGGCTAGAGACGGCCAAAAGCAGTATTTT. Its translation is CASSEEARDGQKQYF.

About this clone itself: Other DNA sequences of this sample code for an identical CDR3. The chain links TRBV4-3 to TRBJ1-1, with D possibly TRBD1 on 5 matching bases. V lost 1 base and J 1 base, leaving 10 bases between the germline ends. Looked up from germline, CDR1 is LGHNA and CDR2 is YSLEER. This CDR3 region has 15 residues. CDR3 amino acids: CASSQVWGGNTEAFF. Written as DNA, the CDR3 is TGCGCCAGCAGCCAAGTATGGGGGGGGAACACTGAAGCTTTCTTT.

This chain uses TRBV27 with TRBJ1-2; D is ambiguous. Germline V gene sequence: CDR1 MNHEY, CDR2 SMNVEV (reference sequence). Trimming shortened V by 5 bases and J by 12 bases, and 19 bases separated the two germline ends. This CDR3 region has 13 residues. The CDR3 sequence is CASSPQRTAKDTF. The CDR3 coding sequence is TGTGCCAGCAGTCCGCAAAGGACCGCCAAGGACACCTTC.